The 28 T cell receptor beta chains given below trace back to one sample, sequenced in a study of control samples from healthy donors and cancer patients (TCRdb year 2020). Preparation of the library involved the immunoSEQ multiplex PCR assay. Sourced from immuneACCESS, this table was stored by TCRdb with only in-frame sequences that have V and J called. A share of the clones is absent; for the studies checked, an unresolved V gene accounts for under half, and the remainder has no known explanation. The sample has tens of thousands of clones on record, about 94% of them singletons. In total, the top ten clones hold approximately 3% of the sample. The sequencing sample was made of blood. Source of these receptors: a woman between 25 and 40 years old in good health.

The V gene is TRBV5-1, the J gene TRBJ1-1, with D uncertain. Trimming pared 5 bases from V and 6 bases from J, leaving 8 bases between. This CDR3 has 11 residues. Germline assignment: CDR1 SGHRS and CDR2 YFSETQ. The CDR3, as DNA: TGCGCCAGCAGAGTTGGGGCTGAAGCTTTCTTT. This sequence encodes CASRVGAEAFF.

This clone has a single count. The chain is built from TRBV7-3 and TRBJ2-1; D uncertain. With 2 bases removed from V and 5 bases from J, the gap between germline ends came to 13 bases. The CDR3 runs to 15 residues. The germline CDR1 and CDR2 sequences are SGHTA and FQGTGA. The CDR3 nucleotides are TGTGCCAGCAGCTTATTACGGGTTTTCAACAATGAGCAGTTCTTC. It translates to CASSLLRVFNNEQFF. Drawing the rest from reference TRBV7-3 and TRBJ2-1, the complete variable domain is GAGVSQTPSNKVTEKGKYVELRCDPISGHTALYWYRQSLGQGPEFLIYFQGTGAADDSGLPNDRFFAVRPEGSVSTLKIQRTERGDSAVYLCASSLLRVFNNEQFFGPGTRLTVL.

This sequence joins TRBV14 and TRBJ1-4; D gene uncertain. This CDR3 spans 14 amino acids. Germline V gene data show CDR1 as SGHDN and CDR2 as FVKESK. Trimming took 1 base from V and 7 from J, leaving 10 bases between them. CDR3 loop: CASSQVLGGEKLFF. The CDR3 DNA follows: TGTGCCAGCAGCCAAGTGTTGGGAGGTGAAAAACTGTTTTTT.

The chain combines TRBV14 with TRBJ1-2; maybe TRBD1 (5 bases). Trimming removed 1 base at V and 4 bases at J, with 7 bases between. This CDR3 is 13 amino acids long. Germline lookup yields CDR1 SGHDN and CDR2 FVKESK. CDR3 region: CASSQGDFYGYTF. CDR3 sequence (DNA): TGTGCCAGCAGCCAAGGGGACTTCTATGGCTACACCTTC.

V gene TRBV5-5 combines with J gene TRBJ1-5; maybe TRBD1 (6 bases). CDR1 SGHKS and CDR2 YYEKEE come from the germline V gene (reference sequence). Trimming pared 0 bases from V and 5 bases from J, leaving 12 bases between. This CDR3 has 15 amino acids. DNA of the CDR3: TGTGCCAGCAGCTTGGTGACGGGGGGCGATCAGCCCCAGCATTTT. Translation gives CASSLVTGGDQPQHF.

This clone has just one count. The chain has TRBV4-1 and TRBJ1-4; TRBD1 matches 9 bases. The V gene's germline CDR1 is MGHRA and CDR2 YSYEKL. This CDR3 is built from 14 residues. The junction had 2 bases not matched to a gene; V was cut back by 3 bases and J by 6 bases. Here the CDR3 reads CASSQDRGDEKLFF. The DNA for the CDR3 is TGCGCCAGCAGCCAGGACAGGGGCGATGAAAAACTGTTTTTT.

The V gene is TRBV19, the J gene TRBJ2-2; perhaps TRBD2 as D (6 bases). There are 14 residues in the CDR3. The V gene's germline CDR1 is LNHDA and CDR2 SQIVND (reference sequence). The V gene lost 5 bases and the J gene lost 4 bases, with 11 bases spanning the gap. The CDR3, as DNA: TGTGCCAGTAGTGAAATCGGGGGCACCGGGGAGCTGTTTTTT. Its protein product is CASSEIGGTGELFF.

The chain recombines TRBV19 with TRBJ1-4; D is possibly TRBD1 (5 bases). Germline V gene sequence: CDR1 LNHDA, CDR2 SQIVND (reference sequence). The CDR3 covers 15 residues. V was trimmed by 7 bases and J by 7 bases, leaving 19 bases between them. The CDR3 is CASTHHRTGGEKLFF. DNA of the CDR3: TGTGCCAGTACCCACCACAGGACCGGGGGTGAAAAACTGTTTTTT.

J is TRBJ2-5 and V is TRBV27; TRBD1 aligns across 9 bases. J gave up 4 bases and V 5 bases, and 5 bases lay outside the gene matches. The CDR3 has 14 amino acids. Looked up from germline, CDR1 is MNHEY and CDR2 is SMNVEV (reference sequence). The CDR3 is CASSTLDRGETQYF. CDR3 DNA sequence: TGTGCCAGCAGTACCTTGGACAGGGGAGAGACCCAGTACTTC.

This clone appeared a single time. The V and J genes are TRBV11-2 and TRBJ1-1, with a tentative D call TRBD1 (5 bases). The germline V gene encodes CDR1 SGHAT and CDR2 FQNNGV. The V gene lost 1 base and the J gene lost 0 bases, with 9 bases spanning the gap. There are 15 residues in the CDR3. The CDR3 region is CASSLVEGLNTEAFF. The DNA of the CDR3 is TGTGCCAGCAGCTTAGTTGAGGGGCTGAACACTGAAGCTTTCTTT.

The chain links TRBV7-2 to TRBJ1-2; D not resolved. V was shortened by 1 base and J by 6 bases, with 15 bases between the two germline ends. CDR3 length equals 15 residues. Germline values: CDR1 SGHTA, CDR2 FQGNSA. CDR3 sequence: CASSLEGGRVDGYTF. Written as DNA, the CDR3 is TGTGCCAGCAGCTTAGAAGGCGGGAGGGTGGATGGCTACACCTTC.

This chain connects TRBV27 to TRBJ1-5, with D perhaps TRBD1 (6 bases). There are 15 residues in the CDR3. V lost 6 bases to trimming and J lost 4 bases, with 16 bases between them. Germline-derived CDR1 and CDR2 are MNHEY and SMNVEV (reference sequence). CDR3 protein: CASSPITGRNQPQHF. CDR3 bases: TGTGCCAGCAGCCCTATAACAGGGCGTAATCAGCCCCAGCATTTT.

The chain recombines TRBV27 with TRBJ2-5, with TRBD2 matching over 16 bases. Germline lookup yields CDR1 MNHEY and CDR2 SMNVEV (reference sequence). Trimming cost V 6 bases and J 0 bases; bases outside gene matches: 4. The CDR3 totals 17 residues. CDR3 nucleotide sequence: TGTGCCAGCAGGGGACTAGCGGGGGGGCCGTACCAAGAGACCCAGTACTTC. Amino acid sequence: CASRGLAGGPYQETQYF.

This chain connects TRBV2 to TRBJ2-2; no firm D call. V lost 3 bases and J 8 bases, leaving 13 bases between the germline ends. The CDR3 is 14 residues long. CDR1 and CDR2 (germline): SNHLY, FYNNEI. The CDR3 sequence: CASSDFARRGELFF. The CDR3, as DNA: TGTGCCAGCAGTGACTTCGCCCGGCGAGGGGAGCTGTTTTTT.

The chain joins TRBV10-2 to TRBJ1-1; tentatively, D is TRBD1 (5 bases). Germline CDR1 reads WSHSY; CDR2 reads SAAADI. With 7 bases removed from V and 1 base from J, the gap between germline ends came to 10 bases. This CDR3 contains 13 residues. The CDR3 loop reads CASTQTENTEAFF. The DNA of the CDR3 is TGCGCCAGCACCCAGACAGAGAACACTGAAGCTTTCTTT.

The chain is built from TRBV19 and TRBJ1-1; 7 bases align to TRBD1. The germline CDR1 and CDR2 sequences are LNHDA and SQIVND (reference sequence). The V and J ends lost 6 bases and 4 bases, in that order; junction bases with no gene match: 8. The CDR3 runs to 14 residues. The CDR3 protein is CASRRQGRGTEAFF. The CDR3 DNA reads as TGTGCCAGTAGGCGACAGGGCCGGGGCACTGAAGCTTTCTTT.

The chain recombines TRBV5-6 with TRBJ1-6, with D uncertain. This CDR3 has 14 amino acids. The V end lost 5 bases, the J end lost 1 base, and 7 bases lay between the germline ends. CDR1 and CDR2 (germline): SGHDT, YYEEEE. The CDR3 is CASRMRSYNSPLHF. Here the CDR3 DNA reads TGTGCCAGCAGAATGAGATCCTATAATTCACCCCTCCACTTT.

The chain employs TRBV21-1 and TRBJ2-2. TRBV21-1 is a known pseudogene. The CDR3 has 12 residues. Here the CDR3 DNA reads TGTGCCAGCAGCAAAGAGGCCGGGGAGCTGTTTTTT. It codes for CASSKEAGELFF.

The V gene is TRBV5-1, the J gene TRBJ2-3, with D hard to call. V was cut by 4 bases and J by 9 bases, with 12 bases left in between. The germline V gene encodes CDR1 SGHRS and CDR2 YFSETQ. CDR3 length: 12 amino acids. The CDR3 loop is CASSAPGVTQYF. The CDR3 bases are TGCGCCAGCAGCGCTCCGGGTGTGACGCAGTATTTT.

The J gene is TRBJ1-1, the V gene TRBV18; 9 nucleotides align to TRBD1. This CDR3 contains 14 residues. The germline CDR1 and CDR2 sequences are KGHSH and LQKENI. The ends lost 3 bases at V and 5 bases at J; junction bases unmatched: 4. The CDR3 loop reads CASSPNGQGTEAFF. DNA of the CDR3: TGTGCCAGCTCACCGAATGGACAGGGGACTGAAGCTTTCTTT.

The chain carries TRBV19 and TRBJ1-1; no definite D call. Looked up from germline, CDR1 is LNHDA and CDR2 is SQIVND (reference sequence). CDR3 length: 14 amino acids. V was pared by 1 base and J by 5 bases, with 11 bases between. The CDR3 nucleotides read TGTGCCAGTAGTATAGCAGCGGGGAGTACTGAAGCTTTCTTT. Its translation is CASSIAAGSTEAFF.

The V call is TRBV7-9, the J call TRBJ1-2, with no clear D. From germline, CDR1 is SEHNR and CDR2 FQNEAQ (reference sequence). The CDR3 is made up of 12 amino acids. Trimming cost V 3 bases and J 6 bases, with 8 bases left between them. Here the CDR3 reads CASSFGRDGYTF. CDR3 bases: TGTGCCAGCAGCTTCGGGAGAGATGGCTACACCTTC.

V is TRBV2 and J is TRBJ2-1, with TRBD2 matching 9 bases. Germline V gene sequence: CDR1 SNHLY, CDR2 FYNNEI. The CDR3 has 16 amino acids. Trimming took 6 bases from V and 9 from J; bases not matched to a gene: 15. CDR3 bases: TGTGCCAGCAGGCTACTGGATAGCGGGGGTTTCCGTGAGCAGTTCTTC. Translated, it gives CASRLLDSGGFREQFF.

In this sample, this clone turned up once. The chain combines TRBV30 with TRBJ2-2; tentative D call: TRBD1 (6 bases). V was cut by 0 bases and J by 5 bases, with 10 bases left in between. There are 14 residues in the CDR3. The germline CDR1 and CDR2 sequences are GTSNPN and SVGIG (reference sequence). CDR3 residues: CAWSVNRETGELFF. The CDR3 DNA follows: TGTGCCTGGAGTGTAAACAGGGAGACCGGGGAGCTGTTTTTT.

The rearrangement uses TRBV19 and TRBJ1-2; 7 nucleotides agree with TRBD1. This CDR3 has 13 amino acids. Trimming removed 8 bases from V and 0 bases from J; junction bases left unmatched: 3. Germline V gives CDR1 LNHDA, CDR2 SQIVND (reference sequence). The CDR3: CASEGAANYGYTF. CDR3 sequence (DNA): TGTGCCAGTGAGGGGGCAGCTAACTATGGCTACACCTTC.

This chain links TRBV3-1 (or the pseudogene TRBV3-2) with TRBJ1-4; the D is unclear. In germline, CDR1 is LGHDT, CDR2 YNNKEL (reference sequence). The V gene lost 4 bases and the J gene lost 5 bases, with 14 bases spanning the gap. The CDR3 extends over 15 amino acids. CDR3 sequence: CASSPRPRQNEKLFF. For the CDR3, the DNA is TGTGCCAGCAGCCCGAGGCCTCGGCAGAATGAAAAACTGTTTTTT.

V usage is TRBV5-1 and J usage is TRBJ1-1; the D is unclear. This CDR3 contains 14 residues. V was trimmed by 5 bases and J by 4 bases, leaving 15 bases between them. CDR1 and CDR2 (germline): SGHRS, YFSETQ. In DNA form, the CDR3 reads TGCGCCAGCAGGCCATCAGGAACGGTCACTGAAGCTTTCTTT. Protein: CASRPSGTVTEAFF.

The genes are TRBV6-4 and TRBJ2-3, with D uncertain. Between the trimmed V and J ends, which lost 4 bases and 3 bases, there was a span of 8 bases. This CDR3 is 13 amino acids long. CDR1 is MRHNA and CDR2 is SNTAGT in the germline V gene. CDR3 in amino acids: CASSVGVTDTQYF. The CDR3 nucleotides are TGTGCCAGCAGTGTGGGTGTAACAGATACGCAGTATTTT.